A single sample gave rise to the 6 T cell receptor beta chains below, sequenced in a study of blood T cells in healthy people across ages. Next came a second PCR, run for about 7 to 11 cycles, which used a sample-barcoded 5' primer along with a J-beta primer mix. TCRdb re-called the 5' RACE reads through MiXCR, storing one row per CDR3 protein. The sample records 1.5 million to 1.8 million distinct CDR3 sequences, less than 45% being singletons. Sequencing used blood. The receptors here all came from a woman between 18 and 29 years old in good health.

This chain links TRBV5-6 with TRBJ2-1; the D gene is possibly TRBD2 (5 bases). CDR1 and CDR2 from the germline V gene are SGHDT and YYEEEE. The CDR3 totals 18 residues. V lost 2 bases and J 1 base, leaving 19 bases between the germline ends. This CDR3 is CASSLIGSPTSSYNEQFF. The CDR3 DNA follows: TGTGCCAGCAGCTTAATTGGGAGTCCCACAAGTTCCTACAATGAGCAGTTCTTC.

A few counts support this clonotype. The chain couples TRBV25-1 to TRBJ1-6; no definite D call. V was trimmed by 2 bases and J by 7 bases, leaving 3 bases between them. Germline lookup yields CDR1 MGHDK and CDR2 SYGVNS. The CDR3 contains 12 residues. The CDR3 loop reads CASSEPNSPLHF. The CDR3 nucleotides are TGTGCCAGCAGTGAACCAAATTCACCCCTCCACTTT.

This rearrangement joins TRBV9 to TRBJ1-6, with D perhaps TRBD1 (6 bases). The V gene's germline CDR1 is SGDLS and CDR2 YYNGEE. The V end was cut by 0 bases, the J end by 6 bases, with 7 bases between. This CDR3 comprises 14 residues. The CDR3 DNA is TGTGCCAGCAGCGTAGCCAGGGGTAATTCACCCCTCCACTTT. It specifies CASSVARGNSPLHF.

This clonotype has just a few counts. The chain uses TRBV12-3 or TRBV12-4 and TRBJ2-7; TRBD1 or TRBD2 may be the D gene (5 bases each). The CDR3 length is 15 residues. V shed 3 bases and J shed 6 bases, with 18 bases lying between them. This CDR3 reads CASSLGTRLLAEQYF. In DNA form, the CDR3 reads TGTGCCAGCAGTTTGGGGACCCGCTTGTTGGCCGAGCAGTACTTC.

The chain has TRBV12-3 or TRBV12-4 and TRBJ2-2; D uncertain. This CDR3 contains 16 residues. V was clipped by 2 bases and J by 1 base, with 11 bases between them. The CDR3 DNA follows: TGTGCCAGCAGTTTACGTCTGGGCGGGAACACCGGGGAGCTGTTTTTT. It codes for CASSLRLGGNTGELFF.

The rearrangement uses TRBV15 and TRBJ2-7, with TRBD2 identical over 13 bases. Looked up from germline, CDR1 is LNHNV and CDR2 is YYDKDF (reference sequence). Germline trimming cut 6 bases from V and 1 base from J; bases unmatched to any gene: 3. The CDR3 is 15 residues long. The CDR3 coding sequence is TGTGCCACCAGACGGACTAGCGGGAGATCCTACGAGCAGTACTTC. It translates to CATRRTSGRSYEQYF. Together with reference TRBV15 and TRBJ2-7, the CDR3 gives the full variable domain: DAMVIQNPRYQVTQFGKPVTLSCSQTLNHNVMYWYQQKSSQAPKLLFHYYDKDFNNEADTPDNFQSRRPNTSFCFLDIRSPGLGDTAMYLCATRRTSGRSYEQYFGPGTRLTVT.